The 12 T cell receptor beta chains in this list originate from one sample, sequenced in a study of OX40 agonist ivuxolimab in advanced cancers. TCRdb keeps only in-frame clones here, not all; method: immunoSEQ multiplex PCR. Altogether about 55,000 clones are present, about 80% being singletons, with the ten largest covering 4% to 4.5%. This material consisted of CD4+ or CD8+ T cells sorted from blood, taken in a trial of the OX40 agonist ivuxolimab. The receptors were sampled from an adult with an advanced solid tumor such as melanoma, head and neck, liver or kidney cancer.

V gene TRBV9 combines with J gene TRBJ2-2; no reliable D call. Trimming took 3 bases from V and 1 from J, leaving 7 bases between them. The CDR3 runs 14 residues. The germline V gene encodes CDR1 SGDLS and CDR2 YYNGEE. The CDR3: CASSGTVNTGELFF. The CDR3 bases are TGTGCCAGCAGCGGGACGGTGAACACCGGGGAGCTGTTTTTT.

The chain recombines TRBV27 with TRBJ1-1; D is ambiguous. The CDR3 is made up of 14 amino acids. V was trimmed by 0 bases and J by 1 base, leaving 6 bases between them. Germline V lookup: CDR1 MNHEY, CDR2 SMNVEV (reference sequence). The CDR3 sequence: CASSLSGKNTEAFF. CDR3 nucleotides: TGTGCCAGCAGTTTATCGGGGAAGAACACTGAAGCTTTCTTT.

The chain carries TRBV2 and TRBJ1-4; TRBD1 aligns across 9 bases. CDR1 is SNHLY and CDR2 is FYNNEI in the germline V gene. With V trimmed by 2 bases and J by 8 bases, 9 bases remained unmatched. This CDR3 contains 16 residues. The CDR3 bases are TGTGCCAGCAGTGAATTAGGGGGACAGGGCGACGAAAAACTGTTTTTT. Amino acids: CASSELGGQGDEKLFF.

The chain combines TRBV9 with TRBJ1-2; 10 bases map to TRBD1. This CDR3 region has 13 residues. Trimming removed 4 bases from V and 7 bases from J; junction bases left unmatched: 4. Germline values: CDR1 SGDLS, CDR2 YYNGEE. The CDR3 DNA is TGTGCCAGCAGCCCCCGGACAGGGGGTGGCTACACCTTC. It yields the protein CASSPRTGGGYTF.

This clone was seen just once. The genes are TRBV4-1 and TRBJ1-2, with 8 bases fitting TRBD1. Germline values: CDR1 MGHRA, CDR2 YSYEKL. The CDR3 is made up of 14 amino acids. Germline trimming cut 0 bases from V and 12 bases from J; bases unmatched to any gene: 9. CDR3 nucleotides: TGCGCCAGCAGCCAAGATCGGGCAGGGGGCTCCCACACCTTC. It is translated as CASSQDRAGGSHTF.

The V gene is TRBV2, the J gene TRBJ2-6; 8 nucleotides agree with TRBD1. The V gene end was trimmed by 6 bases and the J gene end by 0 bases; junction bases not matched to a gene: 7. Germline values: CDR1 SNHLY, CDR2 FYNNEI. CDR3 length: 17 residues. CDR3 protein: CASRPGTGLSGANVLTF. The CDR3 DNA reads TGTGCCAGCAGACCCGGGACAGGTCTCTCTGGGGCCAACGTCCTGACTTTC.

This clone was seen a few times. The V call is TRBV5-1, the J call TRBJ1-2; D remains ambiguous. The CDR3 extends over 15 amino acids. Trimming removed 0 bases at V and 5 bases at J, with 14 bases between. The germline V gene has CDR1 SGHRS and CDR2 YFSETQ. CDR3 in DNA: TGCGCCAGCAGCTTGGCAATCCGGGCTGATTATGGCTACACCTTC. This gives the protein CASSLAIRADYGYTF.

The V gene is TRBV29-1, the J gene TRBJ1-2; tentatively, D is TRBD1 (6 bases). This CDR3 is built from 15 residues. Between the trimmed V and J ends, which lost 1 base and 7 bases, there was a span of 19 bases. CDR1 and CDR2 (germline): SQVTM, ANQGSEA. This chain's CDR3 is CSVEGGRGNQGGYTF. In DNA form, the CDR3 reads TGCAGCGTTGAAGGTGGGAGGGGGAACCAAGGTGGCTACACCTTC.

V is TRBV4-1 and J is TRBJ1-5; D might be TRBD1 (6 bases). Germline V CDR1 and CDR2: MGHRA, YSYEKL. Trimming removed 1 base at V and 5 bases at J, with 18 bases between. There are 17 residues in the CDR3. The DNA for the CDR3 is TGCGCCAGCAGCCAAGTAGGGGGTCGGCGATTAGATCAGCCCCAGCATTTT. This gives the protein CASSQVGGRRLDQPQHF.

The CDR3 DNA follows: TGTGCCAGCAGCTTAGGGACTAGCGGGAGAACTGATACGCAGTATTTT. Translated: CASSLGTSGRTDTQYF. The chain has TRBV11-2 and TRBJ2-3; TRBD2 matches 13 bases. The CDR3 is made up of 16 amino acids. CDR1 and CDR2 from the germline V gene are SGHAT and FQNNGV. J gave up 6 bases and V 1 base, and 4 bases lay outside the gene matches.

The chain joins TRBV6-1 to TRBJ2-3; D is possibly TRBD1 or TRBD2 (5 bases each). This CDR3 region has 14 residues. Germline loops: CDR1 MNHNS, CDR2 SASEGT. Trimming took off 7 bases at V and 2 bases at J, with 13 bases between the two ends. The CDR3 loop reads CASTPGPITDTQYF. The CDR3 nucleotides are TGTGCCAGCACCCCGGGACCAATCACAGATACGCAGTATTTT.

V and J are TRBV28 and TRBJ1-1; TRBD1 agrees at 9 bases. Germline loops: CDR1 MDHEN, CDR2 SYDVKM. The CDR3 length is 17 residues. With 5 bases clipped from V and 4 bases from J, the junction kept 14 bases outside the gene matches. CDR3 DNA sequence: TGTGCCAGCAGTCGCCTTACAGGGGGCGCTGTACGCACTGAAGCTTTCTTT. Its translation is CASSRLTGGAVRTEAFF.